This TCR beta chain was sequenced during a study of blood T cell repertoires in COVID-19. The germline V gene encodes CDR1 SNHLY and CDR2 FYNNEI. This CDR3 region has 17 residues. Trimming removed 2 bases at V and 2 bases at J, with 16 bases between. Assay: immunoSEQ multiplex PCR; the TCRdb copy retains only in-frame clones and omits some. The sample holds 25,000 to 35,000 clones, more than 85% seen once. The rearrangement joins TRBV2 to TRBJ1-3; D is perhaps TRBD1 (6 bases). What was sequenced was peripheral blood. The receptor was isolated from a human donor in a cohort sampled during active COVID-19. CDR3 region: CASSESTGSRAGNTIYF. The CDR3 DNA follows: TGTGCCAGCAGTGAATCTACAGGGTCGCGTGCTGGAAACACCATATATTTT.